This T cell receptor (beta chain) was retrieved from a study of blood T cells in healthy people across ages. Study results and limitations: Compared with aged donors, long-lived donors showed fewer expanded clones, suggesting selection.

Trimming took 2 bases from V and 5 from J, leaving 9 bases between them. There are 13 residues in the CDR3. The V gene's germline CDR1 is MNHEY and CDR2 SVGEGT. Notes on this clonotype: The antigen is unknown.

There were healthy Caucasian individuals from Russia, aged roughly 6 to 90, serving as donors. Approximately 9.7 milliliters was the volume of peripheral blood drawn from each donor. Sample-barcoded 5' priming and a J-beta primer mix drove a second PCR of roughly 7 to 11 cycles. From each sample, at least 2.5 million paired-end reads containing CDR3 were obtained. TCRdb processed the 5' RACE reads anew with MiXCR; each CDR3 protein has one entry. The top ten clones hold approximately 15% of a sample with more than 800,000 distinct CDR3 sequences, more than 25% of them seen once. The TCR comes from an elderly woman in good health. Source material: blood. This chain joins TRBV6-2 or TRBV6-3 and TRBJ1-2; perhaps TRBD1 as D (6 bases). The CDR3 nucleotides are TGTGCCAGCAGTTACCGCACAGGGTATGGCTACACCTTC. As protein: CASSYRTGYGYTF.